This T cell receptor beta chain was identified during a study of Graves' ophthalmopathy and Graves' hyperthyroidism. Donors with ophthalmopathy: moderate-to-severe activity, CAS ≥3, NOSPECS ≥4, duration under 3 months. This clonotype was counted ten times or more. Antigen unknown. The study, taken as a whole, reports: Thyroid clonotypes that were expanded above 0.001 frequency mostly also appeared in blood.

CDR3 regions of TCR beta were amplified from RNA transcripts. First-round RT-PCR with HTBI primers preceded a second-round multiplex PCR. TCRdb passed the multiplex PCR reads through MiXCR, listing each CDR3 protein once. The sample includes over 450,000 distinct CDR3 sequences, approximately 14% of them seen just once. CDR3 length: 15 residues. V dropped 10 bases and J dropped 2 bases, with 18 bases sitting between them. The germline V gene encodes CDR1 ENHRY and CDR2 SYGVKD. Sequencing was done on a sample of blood. This sequence originates from a woman in her 30s with Graves' ophthalmopathy. This sequence joins TRBV10-3 and TRBJ1-5, with D perhaps matching TRBD1 (5 bases). Written as DNA, the CDR3 is TGTGCCACCATTCCCCAGCAGGGTCGCAATCAGCCCCAGCATTTT. Amino acid sequence: CATIPQQGRNQPQHF.